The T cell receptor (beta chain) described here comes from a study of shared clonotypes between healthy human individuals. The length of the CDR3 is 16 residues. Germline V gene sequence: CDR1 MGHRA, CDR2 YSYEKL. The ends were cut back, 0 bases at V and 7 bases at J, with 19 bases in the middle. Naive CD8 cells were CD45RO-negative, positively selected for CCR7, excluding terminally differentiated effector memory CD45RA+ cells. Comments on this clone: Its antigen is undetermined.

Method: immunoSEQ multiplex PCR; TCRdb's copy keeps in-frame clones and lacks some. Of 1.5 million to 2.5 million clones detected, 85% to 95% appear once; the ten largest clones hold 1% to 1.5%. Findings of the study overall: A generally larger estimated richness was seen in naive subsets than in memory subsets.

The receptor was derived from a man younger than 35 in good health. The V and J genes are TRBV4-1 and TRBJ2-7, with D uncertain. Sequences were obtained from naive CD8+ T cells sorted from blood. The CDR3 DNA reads TGCGCCAGCAGCCAAGATGGTATGGGCGCCTATGGGGAGCAGTACTTC. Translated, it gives CASSQDGMGAYGEQYF.